The TCR beta chain under discussion was sequenced for a study of shared clonotypes between healthy human individuals (dated by TCRdb to the early 2020s). Concerning the study at large: Three men and two women, aged 18 to 49 years, made up the cohort. To estimate repertoire size and how much clonotype sharing occurs between individuals, the study deeply sequenced the blood TCR repertoires of several healthy adults. To increase sequencing depth and limit assay-specific biases, TCR repertoire library preparation and sequencing were carried out by different laboratories using diverse techniques. Per donor, three plates each were used for CD4 naive and CD4 memory, two for CD8 naive, and one for CD8 memory. Between about 0.94 and 8.9 billion PBMCs per donor were obtained by leukapheresis.

Using the deep immunoSEQ assay, multiplex PCR amplified TCR CDR3 regions from genomic DNA. Extracted genomic DNA from each cell subset was spread evenly across all wells of several immunoSEQ 96-well plates, with each plate serving as a replicate. For sorted subsets, each replicate PCR was loaded with 200 to 250 ng genomic DNA, equivalent to some 31,000 T cell genomes. Purified libraries were quantified with a Qubit 3.0 fluorometer, sized on a Bioanalyzer 2100, and re-quantified with the KAPA Library Quantification kit. Every immunoSEQ 96-well plate was sequenced on a dedicated single-read 150-cycle Illumina NextSeq 550 flow cell. In the authors' own workflow: The immunoSEQ output contained only junctional sequences without quality scores, so filtering could not match that applied to full-length reads. To assign V/J genes and CDR3, sequences were annotated using PyIR, a Python wrapper for IgBLAST v1.9, with IMGT germline references. Reads with weak V/J assignments (E-value above 1e-6), missing CDR3, stop codons, out-of-frame junctions, or ambiguous translated residues were removed. V3J clonotypes were defined by identical inferred V gene, J gene, and CDR3 amino acid sequence. The percentage overlap between two repertoires was calculated by dividing the number of shared unique clonotypes by the size of the smaller repertoire. Repertoire richness was assessed with RTK rarefaction, the Chao1 estimator, and Recon v2.1 estimates of unobserved clonotypes. Generation probabilities for all TCRbeta clonotypes obtained by the gDNA method from a handful of donors were computed using OLGA. TCRdb's version of the immuneACCESS table is confined to in-frame rearrangements and falls short of the full clone set. An unresolved V gene accounts for under half of the shortfall where checked; the remainder is of unknown origin. V, J and clone size were drawn from that table, and D and trimming were deduced from the DNA. The sample profile shows approximately 590,000 clones; 95% to 96% of them were found once. Together, the top ten hold less than 0.13% of the sample.

General conclusions and limits of the study: Only blood was sampled, and tissue TCR repertoires likely differ from those in blood. Sharing across a few donors was observed for 5% to 6.5% of naive CD4, 3% to 3.5% of naive CD8, 2.3% of memory CD4, and about 0.39% of memory CD8 clonotypes. Naive subsets generally had larger estimated clonotype richness than memory subsets did. Rarefaction of sorted-subset datasets indicated incomplete sequencing despite the large sequencing depth. Because the study included a small number of donors, the genetic and exposure-history diversity represented was limited. Based on pairwise subsampling, the degree of clonotype sharing among donors was expected to be affected by sequencing depth. Compared with non-shared clonotypes, the clonotypes found in all four sorted-subset donors had higher generation probabilities.

For the CD8 naive samples, CD45RO-negative cells were positively selected for CCR7, yielding a CD45RA+CCR7+ population from which TemRA cells were excluded. Donors were healthy HIV-negative adults with no recently reported acute infections or vaccinations. All donors were Caucasian adults living in Nashville, Tennessee, USA. Blood was collected by leukapheresis, and PBMCs were isolated by Ficoll-Histopaque density gradient centrifugation and then cryopreserved in liquid nitrogen vapor phase. Purity and quantity of every magnetically sorted T cell population were checked by analytical flow cytometry. From each sorted fraction, genomic DNA was isolated and quantified by UV absorbance on a Nanodrop 2000c. To note about this clone: The antigen it binds to is not known. Per-nucleotide qualities are absent, and no much larger clonotype sits a single base away.

Measured from the cysteine to the phenylalanine, the CDR3 is 13 residues long. The CDR3 DNA has 39 bases and is translated from base 1. V and J are trimmed by 6 bases and 6 bases, and the gene matches miss 5 bases of the junction. From a lookup of the germline V gene, CDR1 and CDR2 are MNHEY and SVGAGI. The sequenced material came from naive CD8+ T cells sorted from blood. Sample cell subset or site, as interpreted from the label and publication: CD45RA+CCR7+. The clonotype was recovered from a woman in her thirties in good health. This chain is built from TRBV6-5 and TRBJ2-7; TRBD1 agrees with 10 junctional bases. The DNA reads TGTGCCAGCAGCCGTGGGACAGGGGCCGAGCAGTACTTC. This yields the protein CASSRGTGAEQYF.